The entry below describes one T cell receptor beta chain. The data stem from a study of T cells expressing NK-cell markers. The overall study: Sorted CD3+CD56-NKG2C+, CD3+CD56+NKG2C- and CD3+CD56+NKG2C+ T cells were the source of the TCR beta repertoires.

Making the TCR beta cDNA relied on 5'RACE template switching with UMIs. TCRdb reanalyzed the 5' RACE reads and collapses them to one entry per CDR3 protein, without DNA. The sample has about 260,000 distinct CDR3 sequences, and its top ten clones hold 0.3% to 0.45%. The TCR comes from a man aged 18-30 years in good health. The sequenced sample consisted of blood T cells: a sorted CD56 or NKG2C T cell subset, CD4+ or CD8+ T cells, or bulk PBMC T cells (not recorded which).

CDR3 region: CASTLGLSRYNEQFF. The rearrangement uses TRBV12-3 or TRBV12-4 and TRBJ2-1; TCRdb selects TRBD1, and the lack of DNA leaves this call unchecked. The CDR3 sequence is 15 residues long.